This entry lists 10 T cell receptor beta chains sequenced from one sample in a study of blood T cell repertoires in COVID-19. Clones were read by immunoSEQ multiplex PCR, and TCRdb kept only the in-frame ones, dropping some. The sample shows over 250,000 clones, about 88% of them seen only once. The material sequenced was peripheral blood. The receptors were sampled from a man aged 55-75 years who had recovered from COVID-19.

The CDR3 sequence is CASSQEASRLFYGYTF. The CDR3 DNA is TGTGCCAGCAGCCAAGAGGCTAGTAGGTTGTTTTATGGCTACACCTTC. The rearrangement uses TRBV14 and TRBJ1-2; no reliable D call. The V gene's germline CDR1 is SGHDN and CDR2 FVKESK. The ends were cut back, 0 bases at V and 5 bases at J, with 16 bases in the middle. CDR3 size: 16 residues.

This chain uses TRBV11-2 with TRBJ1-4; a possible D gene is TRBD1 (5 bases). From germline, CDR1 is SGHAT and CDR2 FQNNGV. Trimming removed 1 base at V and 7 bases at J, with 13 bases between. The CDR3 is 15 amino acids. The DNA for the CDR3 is TGTGCCAGCAGCTTAGCCGGGGACGGGGGTGAAAAACTGTTTTTT. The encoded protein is CASSLAGDGGEKLFF.

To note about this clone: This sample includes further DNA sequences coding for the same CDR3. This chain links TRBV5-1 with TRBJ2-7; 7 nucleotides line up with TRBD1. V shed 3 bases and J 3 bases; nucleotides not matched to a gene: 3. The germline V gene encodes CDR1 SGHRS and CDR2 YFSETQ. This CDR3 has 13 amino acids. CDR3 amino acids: CASSSRDSYEQYF. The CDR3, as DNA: TGCGCCAGCAGCTCCCGGGACAGCTACGAGCAGTACTTC.

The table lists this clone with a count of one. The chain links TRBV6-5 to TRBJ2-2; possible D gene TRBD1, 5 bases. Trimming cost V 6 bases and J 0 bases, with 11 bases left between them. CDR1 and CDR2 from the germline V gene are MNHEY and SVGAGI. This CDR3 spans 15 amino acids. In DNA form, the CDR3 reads TGTGCCAGCAGCGGTGACAGCCCGAACACCGGGGAGCTGTTTTTT. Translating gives CASSGDSPNTGELFF.

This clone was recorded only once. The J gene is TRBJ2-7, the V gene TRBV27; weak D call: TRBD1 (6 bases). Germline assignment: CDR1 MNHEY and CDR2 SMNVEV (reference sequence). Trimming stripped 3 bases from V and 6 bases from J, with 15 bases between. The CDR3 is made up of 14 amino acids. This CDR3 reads CASSFRNRGSEQYF. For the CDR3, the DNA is TGTGCCAGCAGTTTTAGGAATAGGGGGAGCGAGCAGTACTTC.

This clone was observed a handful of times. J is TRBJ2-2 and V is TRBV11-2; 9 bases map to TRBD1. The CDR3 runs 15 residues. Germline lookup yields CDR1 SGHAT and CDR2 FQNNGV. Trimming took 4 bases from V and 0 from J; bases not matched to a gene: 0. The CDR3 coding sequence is TGTGCCAGCAGCTGGACAGGGGCGAACACCGGGGAGCTGTTTTTT. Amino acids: CASSWTGANTGELFF.

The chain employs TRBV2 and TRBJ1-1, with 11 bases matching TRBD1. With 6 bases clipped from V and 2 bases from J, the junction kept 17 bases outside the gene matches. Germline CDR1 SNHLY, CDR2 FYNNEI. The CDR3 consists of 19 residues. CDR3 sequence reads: CASSAKGSGTGGRNTEAFF. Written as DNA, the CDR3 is TGTGCCAGCAGCGCCAAGGGCTCGGGGACAGGGGGGAGAAACACTGAAGCTTTCTTT.

CDR3 bases: TGCACCAGCAGCCAGGGGCAAGACTTTAATGAAAAACTGTTTTTT. The encoded protein is CTSSQGQDFNEKLFF. This chain links TRBV1 with TRBJ1-4; no check of the table's D call, TRBD1, against the DNA was made. TRBV1 is shown as a pseudogene. CDR3 size: 15 residues.

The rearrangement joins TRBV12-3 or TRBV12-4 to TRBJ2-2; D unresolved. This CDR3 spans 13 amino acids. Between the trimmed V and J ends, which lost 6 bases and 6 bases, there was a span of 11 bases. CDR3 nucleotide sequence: TGTGCCAGCAGCACTTCAGGTTCCGGGGAGCTGTTTTTT. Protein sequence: CASSTSGSGELFF.

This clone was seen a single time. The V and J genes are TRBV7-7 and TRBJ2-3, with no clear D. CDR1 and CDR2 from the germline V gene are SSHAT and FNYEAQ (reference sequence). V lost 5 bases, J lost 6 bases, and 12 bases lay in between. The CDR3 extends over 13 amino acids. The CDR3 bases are TGTGCCAGCAGCCTCGCTCAGTGGGATACGCAGTATTTT. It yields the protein CASSLAQWDTQYF.